This is a list of T cell receptor beta chains from one sample in a study of cytomegalovirus exposure and HLA in healthy donors. Some clones are missing from TCRdb's copy, which holds only in-frame ones; the method was immunoSEQ multiplex PCR. The sample contains about 150,000 clones, more than 75% of which appear only once. The sequenced material came from PBMCs. These receptors were obtained from a man between 18 and 29 years old in good health and CMV-seronegative. The CDR3 runs from the conserved cysteine through the conserved F or W.

TRBJ2-7 | TRBV9 | CASSVGSGGSYEQYF
TRBJ2-4 | TRBV5-1 | CASSVGLGENIQYF
TRBJ2-5 | TRBV5-1 | CASSRRVGETQYF
TRBJ2-7 | TRBV28 | CASRLSYEQYF
TRBJ1-5 | TRBV28 | CASRRDSEIKAQHF
TRBJ1-5 | TRBV19 | CASSYFRTTGDQPQHF
TRBJ1-2 | TRBV28 | CASSLIEGYGYTF
TRBJ1-6 | TRBV5-1 | CASSSEGGDRALHF
TRBJ1-1 | TRBV7-9 | CASSLSLNTEAFF
TRBJ2-5 | TRBV6-5 | CASSSQRSVKETQYF
TRBJ2-3 | TRBV7-7 | CASSRLGQITDTQYF
TRBJ1-1 | TRBV6-5 | CASYGELYTEAFF
TRBJ1-2 | TRBV5-6 | CASSPGGTAGGSYGYTF
TRBJ1-2 | TRBV19 | CASSLRGAENGYTF
TRBJ2-3 | TRBV5-1 | CASSRGVESGSTDTQYF
TRBJ2-3 | TRBV5-1 | CASSLVGTSGGRTDTQYF
TRBJ1-1 | TRBV19 | CASSQGGWNTEAFF
TRBJ2-5 | TRBV10-3 | CAISDPGLAETQYF
TRBJ1-4 | TRBV20-1 | CSALTDQPFF
TRBJ2-7 | TRBV4-3 | CASSRETSGRYEQYF
TRBJ2-3 | TRBV7-9 | CASSIFRENTQYF
TRBJ1-5 | TRBV19 | CATVGANQPQHF
TRBJ2-1 | TRBV4-1 | CASSQDRGSGNEQFF
TRBJ2-2 | TRBV19 | CASSISPPGGELFF
TRBJ2-5 | TRBV13 | CASSLASGGTQYF
TRBJ2-2 | TRBV5-1 | CASSSEVTGGYTGELFF
TRBJ2-5 | TRBV28 | CASSTRDFQETQYF
TRBJ2-2 | TRBV28 | CASRRDYTGELFF
TRBJ1-1 | TRBV30 | CAWTASTGNTEAFF
TRBJ1-5 | TRBV2 | CASTDYIGTGGGPPQHF
TRBJ1-3 | TRBV7-9 | CASSPREASGNTIYF
TRBJ1-3 | TRBV4-1 | CASSQDWDRGRENTIYF
TRBJ2-1 | TRBV2 | CASKNPAYNEQFF
TRBJ1-1 | TRBV6-5 | CASSYQAGGTEAFF
TRBJ2-7 | TRBV21-1 | CASSKGNGGEQYF
TRBJ1-1 | TRBV10-2 | CASSELGGTEAFF
TRBJ1-1 | TRBV5-6 | CASSLLQGRDDTEAFF
TRBJ1-2 | TRBV30 | CAWSSGGGYTF
TRBJ2-4 | TRBV28 | CASSSRYGSRVAKNIQYF
TRBJ2-1 | TRBV5-1 | CASSLGLAGGPSDEQFF
TRBJ1-4 | TRBV7-9 | CASSFDRANEKLFF
TRBJ2-1 | TRBV5-4 | CASSSRSGVGPNEQFF
TRBJ2-2 | TRBV9 | CASSVSGELFF
TRBJ2-2 | TRBV10-1 | CASSGENTGELFF
TRBJ1-5 | TRBV2 | CASSEQGNQPQHF
TRBJ2-1 | TRBV9 | CASSVTGTSYNEQFF
TRBJ2-7 | TRBV7-2 | CASSLWETYEQYF
TRBJ1-5 | TRBV11-2 | CASSLERNPRTGSNQPQHF
TRBJ2-3 | TRBV11-2 | CASSSPGLAGLSGTQYF
TRBJ2-3 | TRBV7-6 | CASSHGGGTDTQYF
TRBJ1-5 | TRBV28 | CASSLAGGSYQPQHF
TRBJ1-4 | TRBV4-1 | CASSQARVPNEKLFF
TRBJ1-1 | TRBV10-1 | CASSGQTNTEAFF
TRBJ2-5 | TRBV6-5 | CASSLLTSREETQYF